These 31 T cell receptor beta chains were sequenced from one sample in a study of graft-versus-host responses after intestinal transplantation. Produced via immunoSEQ multiplex PCR; TCRdb's table is partial and in-frame only. The sample lists around 20,000 clones, roughly 87% occurring once. Here the sequenced sample was PBMCs, taken about 63 days after intestinal transplantation. All receptors derive from a human patient who received an intestinal transplant, so some T cells may come from the graft donor.

The gene calls are TRBV5-1 and TRBJ1-3, with TRBD1 as a possible D gene (6 bases). The CDR3 consists of 17 residues. Germline CDR1 and CDR2: SGHRS and YFSETQ. Deletions cut 0 bases from V and 0 bases from J, with 13 bases between. This CDR3 reads CASSLEGQPSSGNTIYF. In nucleotides, the CDR3 is TGCGCCAGCAGCTTGGAGGGACAACCGAGCTCTGGAAACACCATATATTTT.

The chain carries TRBV4-1 and TRBJ2-1; D possibly corresponds to TRBD2 (6 bases). Looked up from germline, CDR1 is MGHRA and CDR2 is YSYEKL. The V gene lost 5 bases and the J gene lost 8 bases, with 22 bases spanning the gap. The CDR3 is 16 amino acids. For the CDR3, the DNA is TGCGCCAGCAGCGGACACGGAACTAGCCCTGGGGATGAGCAGTTCTTC. Its protein product is CASSGHGTSPGDEQFF.

The sample holds a few counts of this clone. This chain connects TRBV30 to TRBJ1-1; 12 bases map to TRBD1. The germline CDR1 and CDR2 sequences are GTSNPN and SVGIG (reference sequence). The CDR3 extends over 14 amino acids. Trimming removed 4 bases from V and 5 bases from J; junction bases left unmatched: 5. This CDR3 reads CAWTGTGGITEAFF. In DNA, the CDR3 is TGTGCCTGGACCGGGACAGGGGGCATTACTGAAGCTTTCTTT.

The chain has TRBV29-1 and TRBJ2-7, with 16 bases identical to TRBD2. Germline V lookup: CDR1 SQVTM, CDR2 ANQGSEA. This CDR3 has 16 residues. The ends lost 6 bases at V and 4 bases at J; junction bases unmatched: 9. CDR3 sequence: CSVPGTSGGGDYEQYF. For the CDR3, the DNA is TGCAGCGTCCCCGGGACTAGCGGGGGGGGAGATTACGAGCAGTACTTC.

The chain joins TRBV11-2 to TRBJ2-7, with TRBD1 as a possible D gene (6 bases). The germline V and J ends were trimmed by 5 bases and 2 bases, with 10 bases remaining between them. The CDR3 is 13 amino acids. Looked up from germline, CDR1 is SGHAT and CDR2 is FQNNGV. CDR3 in amino acids: CASSPRGPYEQYF. The CDR3 nucleotides read TGTGCCAGCAGCCCCAGGGGCCCCTACGAGCAGTACTTC. Drawing the rest from reference TRBV11-2 and TRBJ2-7, the complete variable domain is EAGVAQSPRYKIIEKRQSVAFWCNPISGHATLYWYQQILGQGPKLLIQFQNNGVVDDSQLPKDRFSAERLKGVDSTLKIQPAKLEDSAVYLCASSPRGPYEQYFGPGTRLTVT.

This clone appeared a few times. The chain employs TRBV4-3 and TRBJ1-1, with D unresolved. V lost 6 bases, J lost 1 base, and 3 bases lay in between. The CDR3 runs to 11 residues. The germline gives CDR1 LGHNA, CDR2 YSLEER. Here the CDR3 DNA reads TGCGCCAGCAGACAGAACACTGAAGCTTTCTTT. It codes for CASRQNTEAFF.

The V call is TRBV19, the J call TRBJ1-1; D remains unclear. The germline V gene encodes CDR1 LNHDA and CDR2 SQIVND (reference sequence). This CDR3 is 15 amino acids long. V lost 3 bases and J 0 bases, leaving 11 bases between the germline ends. The CDR3 DNA reads as TGTGCCAGTAGTATTAGACCCGTAATGAACACTGAAGCTTTCTTT. Amino acid sequence: CASSIRPVMNTEAFF. The variable domain in full, with the rest retrieved from reference TRBV19 and TRBJ1-1, is DGGITQSPKYLFRKEGQNVTLSCEQNLNHDAMYWYRQDPGQGLRLIYYSQIVNDFQKGDIAEGYSVSREKKESFPLTVTSAQKNPTAFYLCASSIRPVMNTEAFFGQGTRLTVV.

This clone came up once. The chain recombines TRBV14 with TRBJ2-1, with a possible D match to TRBD1 (6 bases). Germline V gene lookup returns CDR1 SGHDN and CDR2 FVKESK. Trimming left V 4 bases short and J 4 bases short, with 8 bases between. This CDR3 has 13 amino acids. CDR3 loop: CASSLRGYNEQFF. CDR3 DNA: TGTGCCAGCAGCCTGAGGGGGTACAATGAGCAGTTCTTC.

The chain uses TRBV11-2 and TRBJ2-3; the match to TRBD2 covers 11 bases. J gave up 3 bases and V 5 bases, and 7 bases lay outside the gene matches. Looked up from germline, CDR1 is SGHAT and CDR2 is FQNNGV. The CDR3 runs 16 residues. Written as DNA, the CDR3 is TGTGCCAGCAGCCACTTAGCGGGGGGGTGGACAGATACGCAGTATTTT. Protein sequence: CASSHLAGGWTDTQYF.

This clone was seen only a few times. The V and J genes are TRBV10-2 and TRBJ2-1; 12 bases agree with TRBD2. The germline V gene has CDR1 WSHSY and CDR2 SAAADI. The CDR3 has 14 amino acids. Trimming cost V 2 bases and J 7 bases; bases outside gene matches: 0. The CDR3 DNA follows: TGCGCCAGCAGTGAGGGACTAGCGGGGAATGAGCAGTTCTTC. Its translation is CASSEGLAGNEQFF.

V and J are TRBV14 and TRBJ2-3; 9 positions agree with TRBD2. V lost 1 base to trimming and J lost 4 bases; unmatched junction nucleotides: 6. The germline V gene has CDR1 SGHDN and CDR2 FVKESK. The CDR3 totals 16 residues. CDR3 residues: CASSQGGGGAADTQYF. CDR3 bases: TGTGCCAGCAGCCAAGGGGGCGGGGGGGCCGCAGATACGCAGTATTTT.

This sequence joins TRBV7-6 and TRBJ1-1, with D possibly TRBD1 on 6 matching bases. CDR1 and CDR2 from the germline V gene are SGHVS and FNYEAQ. The germline V and J ends were trimmed by 1 base and 4 bases, with 22 bases remaining between them. The CDR3 contains 18 residues. CDR3 in amino acids: CASSLGDLDSPLSTEAFF. The CDR3 bases are TGTGCCAGCAGCTTAGGTGACTTGGACAGCCCCCTAAGCACTGAAGCTTTCTTT.

V usage is TRBV6-5 and J usage is TRBJ2-7; 11 bases line up with TRBD1. Germline CDR1 and CDR2: MNHEY and SVGAGI. The V gene end was trimmed by 6 bases and the J gene end by 3 bases; junction bases not matched to a gene: 7. The length of the CDR3 is 15 residues. DNA for the CDR3: TGTGCCAGCAGCACCGGACAGGGGGCAGTCTACGAGCAGTACTTC. It translates to CASSTGQGAVYEQYF.

This chain connects TRBV28 to TRBJ1-3; the D is unclear. Germline CDR1 MDHEN, CDR2 SYDVKM. The CDR3 loop spans 15 amino acids. V dropped 7 bases and J dropped 0 bases, with 13 bases sitting between them. In DNA form, the CDR3 reads TGTGCCAGCATCAGGCGTAGGGCCTCTGGAAACACCATATATTTT. Its protein is CASIRRRASGNTIYF. Based on the CDR3 plus reference TRBV28 and TRBJ1-3, the full variable domain is DVKVTQSSRYLVKRTGEKVFLECVQDMDHENMFWYRQDPGLGLRLIYFSYDVKMKEKGDIPEGYSVSREKKERFSLILESASTNQTSMYLCASIRRRASGNTIYFGEGSWLTVV.

The chain links TRBV7-9 to TRBJ2-3; D is possibly TRBD2 (6 bases). The CDR3 runs to 17 residues. Trimming cost V 6 bases and J 0 bases, with 19 bases left between them. Germline-derived CDR1 and CDR2 are SEHNR and FQNEAQ (reference sequence). The CDR3 sequence: CASSPRTAGSSTDTQYF. DNA of the CDR3: TGTGCCAGCAGTCCGCGGACGGCGGGGTCTAGCACAGATACGCAGTATTTT.

This sequence joins TRBV13 and TRBJ2-3; no firm D call. In germline, CDR1 is PRHDT, CDR2 FYEKMQ (reference sequence). The CDR3 is 12 residues long. V shed 5 bases and J shed 6 bases, with 9 bases lying between them. Written as DNA, the CDR3 is TGTGCCAGCAGCGACGGTTGGGATACGCAGTATTTT. This sequence encodes CASSDGWDTQYF.

The rearrangement joins TRBV11-3 to TRBJ2-3; D might be TRBD2 (6 bases). Germline-derived CDR1 and CDR2 are SGHNT and YENEEA. The CDR3 spans 13 residues. V was cut by 7 bases and J by 3 bases, with 11 bases left in between. As DNA, the CDR3 is TGTGCCAGCACGGACTACCAAACAGATACGCAGTATTTT. Its translation is CASTDYQTDTQYF.

CDR3 nucleotides: TGCGCCAGCAGCCAAGATGGGGCGGCGAGCTCCTACGAGCAGTACTTC. Translating gives CASSQDGAASSYEQYF. The chain recombines TRBV4-1 with TRBJ2-7; TRBD1 might be the D (5 bases). Trimming removed 0 bases from V and 0 bases from J, with 12 bases in between. Germline V gene sequence: CDR1 MGHRA, CDR2 YSYEKL. The CDR3 is 16 amino acids.

The rearrangement joins TRBV7-9 to TRBJ1-1; 8 nucleotides match TRBD1. The V segment lost 0 bases and the J segment 6 bases; nucleotides outside the gene matches: 9. CDR3 length equals 16 residues. Germline V gene sequence: CDR1 SEHNR, CDR2 FQNEAQ (reference sequence). CDR3 nucleotide sequence: TGTGCCAGCAGCTTAGCGTACCGGACAGGGAAGCCTGAAGCTTTCTTT. Protein sequence: CASSLAYRTGKPEAFF.

The rearrangement uses TRBV27 and TRBJ1-1; D gene ambiguous. The germline V gene encodes CDR1 MNHEY and CDR2 SMNVEV (reference sequence). The V end lost 5 bases, the J end lost 3 bases, and 10 bases lay between the germline ends. The CDR3 sequence is 13 residues long. The CDR3 here is CASSASRYTEAFF. The CDR3 coding sequence is TGTGCCAGCAGTGCAAGTAGGTACACTGAAGCTTTCTTT.

V is TRBV7-2 and J is TRBJ2-3; 7 bases are a match to TRBD2. Germline values: CDR1 SGHTA, CDR2 FQGNSA. The CDR3 extends over 17 amino acids. Unmatched junction bases numbered 10, after V lost 0 bases and J lost 4 bases. The CDR3: CASSLAGEPGLADTQYF. The CDR3 nucleotides read TGTGCCAGCAGCTTAGCGGGGGAGCCAGGACTAGCAGATACGCAGTATTTT.

This clone has only one observation. CDR3 loop: CASGFQRILTSSYEQYF. For the CDR3, the DNA is TGTGCTAGTGGTTTTCAGAGAATACTAACAAGTTCCTACGAGCAGTACTTC. The chain recombines TRBV12-5 with TRBJ2-7, with D unclear. This CDR3 has 17 amino acids. Germline V gene sequence: CDR1 LGHNT, CDR2 FRNRAP. V was cut by 3 bases and J by 1 base, with 19 bases left in between.

J is TRBJ1-5 and V is TRBV19; D is uncertain. Germline V lookup: CDR1 LNHDA, CDR2 SQIVND (reference sequence). V was shortened by 1 base and J by 4 bases, with 11 bases between the two germline ends. The CDR3 runs to 15 residues. This CDR3 reads CASSIGLTANQPQHF. The CDR3 DNA reads TGTGCCAGTAGTATAGGGCTGACCGCAAATCAGCCCCAGCATTTT. Drawing the rest from reference TRBV19 and TRBJ1-5, the complete variable domain is DGGITQSPKYLFRKEGQNVTLSCEQNLNHDAMYWYRQDPGQGLRLIYYSQIVNDFQKGDIAEGYSVSREKKESFPLTVTSAQKNPTAFYLCASSIGLTANQPQHFGDGTRLSIL.

This chain joins TRBV16 and TRBJ2-7; the D call may be TRBD1 or TRBD2 (7 bases each). CDR1 is KGHSY, CDR2 FQNENV, per germline. The CDR3 is made up of 15 amino acids. The germline V and J ends were trimmed by 0 bases and 5 bases, with 14 bases remaining between them. This chain's CDR3 is CASSQSGAGGDEQYF. The CDR3 nucleotides read TGTGCCAGCAGCCAATCCGGGGCAGGGGGGGACGAGCAGTACTTC.

This chain connects TRBV7-2 to TRBJ1-1; D remains unclear. Trimming removed 2 bases from V and 5 bases from J, with 12 bases in between. The CDR3 extends over 14 amino acids. Germline CDR1 is SGHTA and CDR2 is FQGNSA. The DNA of the CDR3 is TGTGCCAGCAGCTTAATGGGCAGCGGGACTGAAGCTTTCTTT. This translates into CASSLMGSGTEAFF.

The sample holds a few counts of this clone. The V and J genes are TRBV10-3 and TRBJ2-7, with 8 bases aligning to TRBD1. Germline V gene lookup returns CDR1 ENHRY and CDR2 SYGVKD. V lost 3 bases, J lost 3 bases, and 7 bases stayed unmatched. This CDR3 has 15 amino acids. DNA of the CDR3: TGTGCCATCAGTGAAGACGGGACAGGCCTCTACGAGCAGTACTTC. This codes for CAISEDGTGLYEQYF.

This rearrangement joins TRBV11-2 to TRBJ2-7; 7 nucleotides align to TRBD2. This CDR3 contains 13 residues. V was pared by 5 bases and J by 2 bases, with 3 bases of the junction left unmatched. Germline-derived CDR1 and CDR2 are SGHAT and FQNNGV. Written as DNA, the CDR3 is TGTGCCAGCAGCGCCGGGACTACCTACGAGCAGTACTTC. Protein sequence: CASSAGTTYEQYF. Complete variable domain (other parts from reference TRBV11-2 and TRBJ2-7): EAGVAQSPRYKIIEKRQSVAFWCNPISGHATLYWYQQILGQGPKLLIQFQNNGVVDDSQLPKDRFSAERLKGVDSTLKIQPAKLEDSAVYLCASSAGTTYEQYFGPGTRLTVT.

J is TRBJ2-1 and V is TRBV27, with D possibly TRBD1 on 5 matching bases. Germline V lookup: CDR1 MNHEY, CDR2 SMNVEV (reference sequence). The ends were cut back, 6 bases at V and 3 bases at J, with 12 bases in the middle. The CDR3 contains 14 residues. The CDR3 loop reads CASREGVLYNEQFF. As DNA, the CDR3 is TGTGCCAGCAGAGAAGGGGTCCTCTACAATGAGCAGTTCTTC.

V usage is TRBV5-5 and J usage is TRBJ1-1; TRBD1 aligns across 7 bases. The germline V gene encodes CDR1 SGHKS and CDR2 YYEKEE (reference sequence). There are 17 residues in the CDR3. V lost 2 bases to trimming and J lost 7 bases; unmatched junction nucleotides: 17. The CDR3 spells CASSFATGPVRMGEAFF. DNA of the CDR3: TGTGCCAGCAGCTTTGCGACAGGGCCTGTCCGGATGGGTGAAGCTTTCTTT.

This chain links TRBV7-9 with TRBJ2-1; D not resolved. The CDR3 covers 12 residues. Germline lookup yields CDR1 SEHNR and CDR2 FQNEAQ (reference sequence). V lost 1 base to trimming and J lost 10 bases, with 8 bases between them. The CDR3 sequence is CASSLGLYEQFF. Here the CDR3 DNA reads TGTGCCAGCAGCTTAGGTTTATACGAGCAGTTCTTC.

This chain links TRBV30 with TRBJ1-4, with TRBD1 matching 8 bases. The CDR3 sequence is 14 residues long. Per the germline V gene, CDR1 is GTSNPN and CDR2 is SVGIG (reference sequence). Losses at the gene ends were 7 bases for V and 3 bases for J; bases not matched to a gene: 7. Written as DNA, the CDR3 is TGTGCCTTGACGCCAGGGGGCTCTAATGAAAAACTGTTTTTT. Encoded protein: CALTPGGSNEKLFF.